Sequencing of this TCR beta chain was carried out in a study of shared clonotypes between healthy human individuals (dated by TCRdb to the early 2020s). Study-level background: The cohort included three men and two women between 18 and 49 years of age. Per donor, three plates each were used for CD4 naive and CD4 memory, two for CD8 naive, and one for CD8 memory. Blood TCR repertoires of a handful of healthy adults were deeply sequenced to estimate repertoire size and the extent of clonotype sharing between individuals. To increase sequencing depth and limit assay-specific biases, TCR repertoire library preparation and sequencing were carried out by different laboratories using diverse techniques. Leukapheresis yielded between about 0.94 and 9 billion PBMCs per donor. Overall study results and their limits: The small number of donors limited the genetic and exposure-history diversity represented. Naive subsets generally had larger estimated clonotype richness than memory subsets. Sampling was restricted to blood, and TCR repertoires in tissue are likely to differ from TCR repertoires in blood. When four donors were compared, the shared fraction of clonotypes was about 5.5% for naive CD4, 3.5% to 4% for naive CD8, roughly 2.5% for memory CD4, and around 0.4% for memory CD8. Compared with non-shared clonotypes, clonotypes shared by all four sorted-subset donors had higher generation probabilities. Even with the large sequencing depth, rarefaction of the sorted-subset datasets indicated that sequencing was incomplete. Based on pairwise subsampling, the degree of clonotype sharing among donors was expected to be affected by sequencing depth.

From the germline V gene, CDR1 is SGDLS and CDR2 is YYNGEE. The CDR3 numbers 16 residues from cysteine through phenylalanine. The CDR3 DNA has 48 bases and is translated from base 1. Trimming accounts for 2 bases at V and 2 bases at J, while the number of junction bases matched to no gene is 7. Note on this clone: The target of this receptor is not known. The sample holds no much larger clone one base away, and base qualities are not on file.

The donors were healthy, HIV-negative adults who had no recently reported acute infections or vaccinations. All donors were Caucasian adults living in Nashville, Tennessee, USA. CD4+ T cells were enriched by magnetic negative selection; naive cells were then positively selected on CD45RA, and the negative fraction formed the memory subset. After blood collection by leukapheresis, PBMCs were isolated using Ficoll-Histopaque density gradient centrifugation and then cryopreserved in the vapor phase of liquid nitrogen. Purity and quantity of every magnetically sorted T cell population were checked by analytical flow cytometry. Genomic DNA was isolated from each sorted fraction and quantified by UV absorbance on a Nanodrop 2000c. TCR CDR3 regions were amplified from genomic DNA by multiplex PCR using the deep immunoSEQ assay. For each cell subset, the extracted genomic DNA was distributed evenly across all wells of several immunoSEQ 96-well plates, and each plate served as one replicate. For sorted subsets, each replicate PCR was loaded with approximately 0.2 ug genomic DNA, equivalent to approximately 27,000 T cell genomes. Purified libraries were quantified with a Qubit 3.0 fluorometer, sized on a Bioanalyzer 2100, and re-quantified with the KAPA Library Quantification kit. Every immunoSEQ 96-well plate was sequenced on a dedicated single-read 150-cycle Illumina NextSeq 550 flow cell. Under the source paper's analysis protocol: Because only junctional sequences without quality scores were contained in the immunoSEQ output, filtering matching that applied to full-length reads could not be performed. To assign V/J genes and CDR3, sequences were annotated against IMGT germline references using PyIR, a Python wrapper for IgBLAST v1.9. Reads were filtered out if the reads had weak V/J assignments (E-value above 1e-6), no CDR3, stop codons, out-of-frame junctions, or ambiguous translated residues. V3J clonotypes were defined by identical inferred V gene, J gene, and CDR3 amino acid sequence. The percentage overlap between two repertoires was calculated by dividing the number of shared unique clonotypes by the size of the smaller repertoire. RTK rarefaction, the Chao1 estimator, and Recon v2.1 estimates of unobserved clonotypes were used to assess repertoire richness. OLGA was used to compute generation probabilities for all TCRbeta clonotypes that the gDNA method yielded from several donors. The immuneACCESS repertoire file appears here via TCRdb, limited to in-frame rearrangements. These files lack a portion of the clones; in checked studies, under half of the deficit traces to unresolved V genes, and the cause of the others is not known. The V and J calls and clone size are taken from that table; D and trimming were inferred from the DNA. This sample gives about 1 million clones in total; around four fifths of them show up just once. The ten largest clones take up approximately 1.3% of the sample.

Source material: memory CD4+ T cells sorted from blood. The cell subset or site label corresponds to: CD45RA-negative fraction. This TCR was recovered from a man aged 18 to 30 in good health. In this chain, TRBV9 is recombined with TRBJ1-3; TRBD1 matches 7 bases in the middle. The DNA sequence is TGTGCCAGCAGCGTTCAAGACAGGGAGGCTGGAAACACCATATATTTT. Protein translation: CASSVQDREAGNTIYF.